Shown below are 18 T cell receptor beta chains from a single sample sequenced in a study of pediatric ulcerative colitis. Some clones are missing from TCRdb's copy, which holds only in-frame ones; the method was immunoSEQ multiplex PCR. Altogether 59,000 or so clones are present, 77% being singletons, with the ten largest covering over 4%. Source material: blood. These receptors came from a boy under 18 with moderate ulcerative colitis.

This clone was seen once. This rearrangement joins TRBV5-1 to TRBJ2-7; 11 nucleotides match TRBD2. The CDR3 totals 15 residues. J lost 3 bases, V lost 4 bases, and 6 bases had no gene match. Germline V gene sequence: CDR1 SGHRS, CDR2 YFSETQ. The CDR3 DNA follows: TGCGCCAGCAGCCGAACTAGCGGGAGTAACTACGAGCAGTACTTC. This encodes CASSRTSGSNYEQYF.

This clone was seen only a few times. The rearrangement joins TRBV19 to TRBJ2-7; possibly TRBD1 for D (6 bases). This CDR3 is 14 amino acids long. Deletions cut 4 bases from V and 1 base from J, with 11 bases between. Germline-derived CDR1 and CDR2 are LNHDA and SQIVND (reference sequence). The CDR3: CASSKDSDSYEQYF. CDR3 coding DNA: TGTGCCAGTAGTAAGGACAGTGATTCCTACGAGCAGTACTTC.

As regards this clone: Since no conserved phenylalanine or tryptophan closes the CDR3, a read error is the likely cause. It is unclear where the CDR3 begins or ends on the DNA, so no DNA is shown, and the CDR3 is as TCRdb lists it. The chain's CDR3 is CSVDLGRSI. This sequence joins TRBV29-1 and TRBJ1-2. Germline V CDR1 and CDR2: SQVTM, ANQGSEA. The CDR3 comprises 9 residues, both ends counted.

V is TRBV7-9 and J is TRBJ2-5, with 8 nucleotides matching TRBD2. The V segment lost 5 bases and the J segment 3 bases; nucleotides outside the gene matches: 11. The CDR3 is 16 residues long. The germline V gene has CDR1 SEHNR and CDR2 FQNEAQ (reference sequence). In DNA, the CDR3 is TGTGCCAGCAGCCCCGCTGGCGGGGGGACGGAAGAGACCCAGTACTTC. It is translated as CASSPAGGGTEETQYF.

The CDR3 reads CASSSSGTSGDNEQFF. In DNA, the CDR3 is TGTGCCAGCAGCTCAAGCGGGACTAGCGGGGACAATGAGCAGTTCTTC. The V gene is TRBV7-8, the J gene TRBJ2-1; 13 bases agree with TRBD2. There are 16 residues in the CDR3. Germline V gene lookup returns CDR1 SGHVS and CDR2 FQNEAQ. The ends lost 4 bases at V and 5 bases at J; junction bases unmatched: 5.

V and J are TRBV27 and TRBJ2-6; 7 nucleotides agree with TRBD1. Germline lookup yields CDR1 MNHEY and CDR2 SMNVEV (reference sequence). Trimming removed 5 bases from V and 2 bases from J; junction bases left unmatched: 6. The CDR3 is made up of 16 amino acids. The CDR3 protein is CASSQLQGTGANVLTF. CDR3 nucleotide sequence: TGTGCCAGCAGTCAACTACAGGGGACTGGGGCCAACGTCCTGACTTTC.

The V gene is TRBV5-1, the J gene TRBJ2-5, with D tentatively TRBD1 (6 bases). Trimming removed 3 bases from V and 2 bases from J, with 11 bases in between. The CDR3 contains 14 residues. Germline V lookup: CDR1 SGHRS, CDR2 YFSETQ. CDR3 DNA sequence: TGCGCCAGCAGCTATTCGGGACAACAAGAGACCCAGTACTTC. Amino acid sequence: CASSYSGQQETQYF.

This sequence joins TRBV6-5 and TRBJ2-7, with TRBD1 matching over 7 bases. The V segment lost 5 bases and the J segment 5 bases; nucleotides outside the gene matches: 3. Germline CDR1 MNHEY, CDR2 SVGAGI. This CDR3 contains 12 residues. The CDR3: CASSLTGNEQYF. CDR3 sequence (DNA): TGTGCCAGCAGTCTGACAGGGAACGAGCAGTACTTC.

The rearrangement uses TRBV5-1 and TRBJ2-6; D unclear. Per germline, CDR1 SGHRS and CDR2 YFSETQ. CDR3 length: 13 residues. Trimming pared 3 bases from V and 2 bases from J, leaving 3 bases between. As DNA, the CDR3 is TGCGCCAGCAGCTGGCCTGGGGCCAACGTCCTGACTTTC. It yields the protein CASSWPGANVLTF.

This chain links TRBV5-5 with TRBJ1-1; no clear D. The CDR3 is 13 residues long. The V end was cut by 4 bases, the J end by 5 bases, with 12 bases between. Per germline, CDR1 SGHKS and CDR2 YYEKEE (reference sequence). The CDR3 sequence: CASSLQDRTEAFF. DNA for the CDR3: TGTGCCAGCAGCCTACAAGATCGGACTGAAGCTTTCTTT.

This chain joins TRBV5-4 and TRBJ2-7; D gene uncertain. The CDR3 is 14 amino acids. V lost 2 bases to trimming and J lost 1 base, with 10 bases between them. Germline V gene sequence: CDR1 SGHNT, CDR2 YYREEE (reference sequence). CDR3 in DNA: TGTGCCAGCAGCTTAGGCCAGGATTCCTACGAGCAGTACTTC. This encodes CASSLGQDSYEQYF.

The chain joins TRBV21-1 to TRBJ2-1; the tabulated D call, TRBD2, remains unverified against the DNA. TRBV21-1 is listed as a pseudogene. This CDR3 is built from 14 residues. CDR3 residues: CARLKRSSYNEQFF. Written as DNA, the CDR3 is TGTGCCCGACTAAAGAGGAGCTCCTACAATGAGCAGTTCTTC.

The V gene is TRBV7-3, the J gene TRBJ1-1; D not resolved. This CDR3 contains 13 residues. Germline CDR1 and CDR2: SGHTA and FQGTGA. Trimming cost V 3 bases and J 3 bases, with 8 bases left between them. The CDR3 nucleotides read TGTGCCAGCAGCTTTTCAGGAGACACTGAAGCTTTCTTT. Its protein is CASSFSGDTEAFF. Looking up the rest from reference TRBV7-3 and TRBJ1-1 gives the full variable domain: GAGVSQTPSNKVTEKGKYVELRCDPISGHTALYWYRQSLGQGPEFLIYFQGTGAADDSGLPNDRFFAVRPEGSVSTLKIQRTERGDSAVYLCASSFSGDTEAFFGQGTRLTVV.

The chain combines TRBV9 with TRBJ1-1; no clear D gene. V was pared by 0 bases and J by 2 bases, with 5 bases between. Germline V lookup: CDR1 SGDLS, CDR2 YYNGEE. This CDR3 region has 13 residues. CDR3 loop: CASSVAVNTEAFF. The CDR3 DNA is TGTGCCAGCAGCGTAGCCGTTAACACTGAAGCTTTCTTT.

The chain couples TRBV4-3 to TRBJ2-2; maybe TRBD1 (5 bases). CDR1 LGHNA and CDR2 YSLEER come from the germline V gene. V lost 0 bases and J lost 7, with 15 bases in between. The CDR3 loop spans 16 amino acids. The CDR3 protein is CASSQDQGAYSGELFF. The DNA for the CDR3 is TGCGCCAGCAGCCAAGACCAAGGGGCTTATAGCGGGGAGCTGTTTTTT.

This clone was recorded a few times. The chain employs TRBV25-1 and TRBJ1-5; 8 bases map to TRBD1. The CDR3 length is 14 residues. The V gene end was trimmed by 4 bases and the J gene end by 7 bases; junction bases not matched to a gene: 6. Germline CDR1 reads MGHDK; CDR2 reads SYGVNS. The DNA of the CDR3 is TGTGCCAGCAGTGGACAGGGGATTCGACAGCCCCAGCATTTT. It translates to CASSGQGIRQPQHF.

This rearrangement joins TRBV2 to TRBJ2-1; 8 bases are shared with TRBD1. CDR1 is SNHLY, CDR2 FYNNEI, per germline. This CDR3 is 14 amino acids long. Trimming took 3 bases from V and 9 from J; bases not matched to a gene: 7. CDR3: CASSDAGQVIEQFF. Written as DNA, the CDR3 is TGTGCCAGCAGTGACGCGGGACAGGTCATTGAGCAGTTCTTC.

A note on this clone: This CDR3 is missing its conserved last phenylalanine or tryptophan, likely due to a read error. The rearrangement links TRBV5-6 to TRBJ1-2; D uncertain. The CDR3 is made up of 14 amino acids. From germline, CDR1 is SGHDT and CDR2 YYEEEE. V dropped 1 base and J dropped 5 bases, with 12 bases sitting between them. CDR3 in DNA: TGTGCCAGCAGCTTGTTCGGGGATCCTTATGGCTACACCCTC. Translating it yields CASSLFGDPYGYTL.